These 18 T cell receptor beta chains share one sample of origin, sequenced in a study of blood T cells in healthy people across ages. The second PCR ran about 6 to 12 cycles with a sample-barcoded 5' primer and J-beta primers. A single record per CDR3 protein comes from TCRdb applying MiXCR to the 5' RACE reads. The sample holds about 690,000 distinct CDR3 sequences, 40% to 45% seen once. Sequencing was carried out using blood. Every receptor here comes from an elderly man in good health.

This clonotype appeared many times. The rearrangement uses TRBV7-7 and TRBJ2-5; D is tentatively TRBD1 or TRBD2 (5 bases each). The germline V and J ends were trimmed by 3 bases and 7 bases, with 18 bases remaining between them. This CDR3 is 15 amino acids long. Germline-derived CDR1 and CDR2 are SSHAT and FNYEAQ (reference sequence). The CDR3 DNA reads as TGTGCCAGCAGCTTCGGGCAAAGGGGCCGGGGGACCCAGTACTTC. This sequence encodes CASSFGQRGRGTQYF.

This clonotype was observed a single time. This chain joins TRBV7-2 and TRBJ1-1, with D perhaps TRBD1 (5 bases). The length of the CDR3 is 14 residues. Per germline, CDR1 SGHTA and CDR2 FQGNSA. Trimming stripped 1 base from V and 4 bases from J, with 10 bases between. CDR3 amino acids: CASSLGSRVTEAFF. DNA of the CDR3: TGTGCCAGCAGCTTAGGGAGCAGGGTCACTGAAGCTTTCTTT.

The chain couples TRBV20-1 to TRBJ2-1; D perhaps matches TRBD1 (6 bases). The CDR3 has 16 residues. Germline assignment: CDR1 DFQATT and CDR2 SNEGSKA (reference sequence). V gave up 0 bases and J gave up 5 bases, with 17 bases separating them. Here the CDR3 reads CSARDLRAGADNEQFF. As DNA, the CDR3 is TGCAGTGCTAGAGATCTCAGGGCAGGGGCAGACAATGAGCAGTTCTTC.

There are a few counts of this clonotype. CDR3 coding DNA: TGTGCCAGCAGCCGACAGGGTACGGGCAAAAACATTCAGTACTTC. Its protein is CASSRQGTGKNIQYF. This chain connects TRBV7-2 to TRBJ2-4; 7 nucleotides align to TRBD1. There are 15 residues in the CDR3. Germline V gives CDR1 SGHTA, CDR2 FQGNSA. V lost 5 bases, J lost 3 bases, and 7 bases stayed unmatched.

V is TRBV20-1 and J is TRBJ2-7, with D maybe TRBD1 (6 bases). Germline assignment: CDR1 DFQATT and CDR2 SNEGSKA (reference sequence). V shed 0 bases and J shed 3 bases, with 24 bases lying between them. CDR3 length equals 18 residues. The CDR3 nucleotides read TGCAGTGCTAGAGATCTCCTGAACCCAATCCGGGACAACTACGAGCAGTACTTC. Its protein is CSARDLLNPIRDNYEQYF.

The CDR3 nucleotides are TGTGCCAGCAGTCGGCCCGGGACTAGATCCCATGAGCAGTTCTTC. Residues: CASSRPGTRSHEQFF. The V call is TRBV27, the J call TRBJ2-1, with TRBD2 matching 8 bases. The CDR3 has 15 amino acids. The V gene's germline CDR1 is MNHEY and CDR2 SMNVEV (reference sequence). Germline trimming cut 5 bases from V and 8 bases from J; bases unmatched to any gene: 11.

This clonotype showed up just a few times. The chain has TRBV11-2 and TRBJ2-7; 8 nucleotides match TRBD2. This CDR3 is 14 amino acids long. J gave up 9 bases and V 2 bases, and 9 bases lay outside the gene matches. Germline loops: CDR1 SGHAT, CDR2 FQNNGV. The CDR3 protein is CASSLRFGRAGQYF. The CDR3 coding sequence is TGTGCCAGCAGCTTACGTTTCGGGAGGGCCGGGCAGTACTTC.

J is TRBJ2-5 and V is TRBV9; the match to TRBD2 covers 7 bases. Germline values: CDR1 SGDLS, CDR2 YYNGEE. J lost 5 bases, V lost 0 bases, and 7 bases had no gene match. This CDR3 has 15 amino acids. The CDR3, as DNA: TGTGCCAGCAGCGTAGGAGGGAGGGCCGGGGAGACCCAGTACTTC. Amino acid sequence: CASSVGGRAGETQYF.

This clonotype turned up a few times. The chain couples TRBV6-5 to TRBJ1-2; D call uncertain. The CDR3 spans 13 residues. V was pared by 6 bases and J by 2 bases, with 10 bases between. Germline V gives CDR1 MNHEY, CDR2 SVGAGI. The CDR3 protein is CASSPDGNYGYTF. The CDR3 DNA sequence: TGTGCCAGCAGCCCCGACGGAAACTATGGCTACACCTTC.

This clonotype appeared a few times. This chain connects TRBV4-1 to TRBJ1-1; tentative D call: TRBD1 (6 bases). With 6 bases removed from V and 0 bases from J, the gap between germline ends came to 17 bases. Looked up from germline, CDR1 is MGHRA and CDR2 is YSYEKL. There are 16 residues in the CDR3. This CDR3 reads CASRPLDSVMNTEAFF. CDR3 bases: TGCGCCAGCAGACCTTTGGACAGCGTAATGAACACTGAAGCTTTCTTT.

This clonotype was found a few times. The chain carries TRBV4-3 and TRBJ2-7; possible D gene TRBD2, 6 bases. Germline CDR1 reads LGHNA; CDR2 reads YSLEER. V lost 0 bases to trimming and J lost 4 bases, with 16 bases between them. The CDR3 length is 16 residues. This CDR3 reads CASSQDTAGKRYEQYF. DNA of the CDR3: TGCGCCAGCAGCCAAGATACTGCGGGGAAGAGGTACGAGCAGTACTTC.

The chain uses TRBV27 and TRBJ2-4; 11 bases are shared with TRBD2. The assigned J gene may be wrong: the sequence end matches TRBJ2-7 better. The CDR3 contains 16 residues. Germline V gene lookup returns CDR1 MNHEY and CDR2 SMNVEV (reference sequence). The CDR3 sequence: CASSPSLAGGHYEQYF. Here the CDR3 DNA reads TGTGCCAGCAGTCCATCCTTAGCGGGAGGGCACTACGAGCAGTACTTC.

The chain carries TRBV15 and TRBJ2-5; D call uncertain. The CDR3 length is 15 residues. V was pared by 0 bases and J by 11 bases, with 19 bases between. Germline assignment: CDR1 LNHNV and CDR2 YYDKDF (reference sequence). CDR3 protein: CATSRDILGHNEQYF. In nucleotides, the CDR3 is TGTGCCACCAGCAGAGATATATTAGGGCACAATGAGCAGTACTTC.

This sequence joins TRBV6-2 or TRBV6-3 and TRBJ2-1; 7 nucleotides align to TRBD2. The ends lost 5 bases at V and 0 bases at J; junction bases unmatched: 13. The CDR3 extends over 18 amino acids. Germline lookup yields CDR1 MNHEY and CDR2 SVGEGT. CDR3 coding DNA: TGTGCCAGCAGTAGCCGCACCAGCGGGGCCAGCTCCTACAATGAGCAGTTCTTC. This translates into CASSSRTSGASSYNEQFF.

This chain links TRBV7-2 with TRBJ1-1, with D possibly TRBD1 on 5 matching bases. The germline V gene encodes CDR1 SGHTA and CDR2 FQGNSA. Trimming took 5 bases from V and 1 from J, leaving 17 bases between them. This CDR3 has 16 residues. Written as DNA, the CDR3 is TGTGCCAGCAGCCCCCAGGCGCAGGGTACGAACACTGAAGCTTTCTTT. Its translation is CASSPQAQGTNTEAFF.

This clonotype was detected once. It may be a read error: a sequence one base away is much more abundant. The chain employs TRBV7-2 and TRBJ2-1; a weak D match, TRBD2 (6 bases). The J call could be wrong; TRBJ2-7 is a better fit for the DNA end. CDR1 and CDR2 from the germline V gene are SGHTA and FQGNSA. CDR3 size: 16 residues. The CDR3 nucleotides read TGTGCCAGCAGCTCTTGGGGGGTACGTTCCTACAATGAGCAGTACTTC. It is translated as CASSSWGVRSYNEQYF.

About this clonotype: Possible read error: a much larger clone is one base away. The V and J genes are TRBV6-2 or TRBV6-3 and TRBJ2-4, with 9 positions matching TRBD1. Germline CDR1 reads MNHEY; CDR2 reads SVGEGT. The CDR3 runs 18 residues. J lost 3 bases, V lost 2 bases, and 11 bases had no gene match. CDR3: CASSYPSGTGLVKNIQYF. CDR3 sequence (DNA): TGTGCCAGCAGTTACCCATCCGGGACAGGGCTAGTCAAAAACATTCAGTACTTC.

The rearrangement joins TRBV6-6 to TRBJ1-2; TRBD1 matches 7 bases. This CDR3 has 16 residues. Losses at the gene ends were 3 bases for V and 2 bases for J; bases not matched to a gene: 9. CDR1 is MNHNY and CDR2 is SVGAGI in the germline V gene (reference sequence). CDR3 protein: CASSYDRQGGNYGYTF. The DNA for the CDR3 is TGTGCCAGCAGTTATGATCGTCAGGGGGGGAACTATGGCTACACCTTC.